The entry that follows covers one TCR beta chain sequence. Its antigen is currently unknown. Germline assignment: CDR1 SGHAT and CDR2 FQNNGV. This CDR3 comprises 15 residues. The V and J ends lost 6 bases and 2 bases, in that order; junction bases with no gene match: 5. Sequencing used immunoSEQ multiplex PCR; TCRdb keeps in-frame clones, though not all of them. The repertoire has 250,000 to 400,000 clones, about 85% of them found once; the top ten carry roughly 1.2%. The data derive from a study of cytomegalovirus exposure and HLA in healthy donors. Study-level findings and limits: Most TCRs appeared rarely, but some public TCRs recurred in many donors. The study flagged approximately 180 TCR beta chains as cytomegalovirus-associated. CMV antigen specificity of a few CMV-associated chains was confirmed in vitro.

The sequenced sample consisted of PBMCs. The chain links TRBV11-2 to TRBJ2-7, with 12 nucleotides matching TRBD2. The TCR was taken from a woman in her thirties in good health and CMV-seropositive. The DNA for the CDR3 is TGTGCCAGCAGAGCTAGCGGGAGGGCCCCCTACGAGCAGTACTTC. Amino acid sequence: CASRASGRAPYEQYF.